These 5 T cell receptor beta chains originate from one sample sequenced in a study of CD8+ T cells in alopecia areata. As to treatment: oral pan-JAK inhibitor, 5-10 mg twice daily. Extraction and reverse transcription of RNA yielded cDNA as the sequencing template. TCRdb's table, derived via immunoSEQ multiplex PCR, lists solely in-frame clones and lacks some. The data contain approximately 280,000 clones, roughly 64% of them singletons. This specimen consisted of CD4+ T cells sorted from blood, obtained at week 24, from a patient treated with tofacitinib. The receptors derive from a human donor with alopecia areata.

J is TRBJ2-3 and V is TRBV7-2; D uncertain. The CDR3 length is 12 residues. V was cut by 5 bases and J by 6 bases, with 9 bases left in between. Germline CDR1 is SGHTA and CDR2 is FQGNSA. Written as DNA, the CDR3 is TGTGCCAGCAGCAATACTGTGGATACGCAGTATTTT. Translating it yields CASSNTVDTQYF.

This clone has a handful of counts. This chain joins TRBV13 and TRBJ2-7; 8 bases are a match to TRBD1. This CDR3 spans 16 amino acids. Germline V CDR1 and CDR2: PRHDT, FYEKMQ (reference sequence). V trimming: 3 bases; J trimming: 4 bases; junction bases outside the gene matches: 11. CDR3 in DNA: TGTGCCAGCAGCTTTAACGGGGCAGGGGACAGGTACGAGCAGTACTTC. This translates into CASSFNGAGDRYEQYF.

This sequence joins TRBV10-3 and TRBJ1-1, with D perhaps TRBD1 (6 bases). Germline V gene data show CDR1 as ENHRY and CDR2 as SYGVKD. V was shortened by 10 bases and J by 0 bases, with 9 bases between the two germline ends. The CDR3 totals 12 residues. CDR3 bases: TGTGCCACCGGACAGATGAACACTGAAGCTTTCTTT. Its translation is CATGQMNTEAFF.

The chain recombines TRBV27 with TRBJ2-7; D gene unclear. V gave up 5 bases and J gave up 1 base, with 12 bases separating them. The V gene's germline CDR1 is MNHEY and CDR2 SMNVEV (reference sequence). The CDR3 sequence is 14 residues long. CDR3 nucleotides: TGTGCCAGCAGTCCCGAATGGGCTTCCTACGAGCAGTACTTC. This codes for CASSPEWASYEQYF.

This clone appeared a single time. The CDR3 region is CAWSTTVPYGYTF. CDR3 nucleotides: TGTGCCTGGAGTACAACAGTACCGTATGGCTACACCTTC. The gene calls are TRBV30 and TRBJ1-2; the D is unclear. Germline CDR1 reads GTSNPN; CDR2 reads SVGIG (reference sequence). With 2 bases removed from V and 5 bases from J, the gap between germline ends came to 12 bases. There are 13 residues in the CDR3.